This section outlines one T cell receptor beta chain sequence together with its context. The data stem from a study of T-cell reconstitution after alpha-beta-depleted transplantation in children. Preparation of the TCRbeta library involved a method that used unique molecular identifiers. TCRdb reprocessed the PCR reads via MiXCR and lists one record per CDR3 protein. The sample contains fewer than 120,000 distinct CDR3 sequences, around a tenth of which appear only once. Trimming took off 2 bases at V and 4 bases at J, with 10 bases between the two ends. The CDR3 is 14 amino acids. Sample: PBMCs from the stem cell graft donor, taken from the stem cell graft. The sequence was collected from a human donor who donated a stem cell graft to a child with acute lymphoblastic leukemia. The chain employs TRBV12-3 or TRBV12-4 and TRBJ2-3, with D possibly matching TRBD2 (7 bases). Here the CDR3 reads CASSLRGAPDTQYF. Written as DNA, the CDR3 is TGTGCCAGCAGTTTACGGGGGGCTCCAGATACGCAGTATTTT.